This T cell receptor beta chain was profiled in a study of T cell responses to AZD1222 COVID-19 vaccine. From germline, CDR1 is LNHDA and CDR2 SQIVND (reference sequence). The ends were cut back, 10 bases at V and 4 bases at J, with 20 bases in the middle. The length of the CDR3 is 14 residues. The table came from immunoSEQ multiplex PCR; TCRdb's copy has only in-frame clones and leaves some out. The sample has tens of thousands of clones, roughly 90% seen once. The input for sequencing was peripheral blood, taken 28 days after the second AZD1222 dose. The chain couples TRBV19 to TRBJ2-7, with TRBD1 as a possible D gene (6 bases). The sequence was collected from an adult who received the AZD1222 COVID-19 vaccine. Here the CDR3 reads CATTKGTLFYEQYF. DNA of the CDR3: TGTGCCACAACCAAAGGGACACTCTTTTACGAGCAGTACTTC.